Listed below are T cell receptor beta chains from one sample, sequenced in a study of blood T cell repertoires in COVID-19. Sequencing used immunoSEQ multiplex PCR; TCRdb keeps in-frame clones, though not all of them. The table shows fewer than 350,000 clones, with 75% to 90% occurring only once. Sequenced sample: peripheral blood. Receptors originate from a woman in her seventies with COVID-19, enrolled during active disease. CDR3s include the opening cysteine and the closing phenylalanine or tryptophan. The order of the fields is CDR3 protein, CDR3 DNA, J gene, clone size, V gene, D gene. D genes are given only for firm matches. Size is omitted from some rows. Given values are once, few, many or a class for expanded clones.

CDR3: CASSPSQGFGYTF
DNA: TGTGCCAGCAGCCCCAGCCAGGGTTTTGGCTACACCTTC
J: TRBJ1-2
size: NA
V: TRBV7-2
D: NA

CDR3: CATGGPPTDTQYF
DNA: TGTGCCACAGGAGGGCCACCCACAGATACGCAGTATTTT
J: TRBJ2-3
size: NA
V: TRBV10-3
D: NA

CDR3: CASSRTVLGETQYF
DNA: TGTGCCAGCAGCAGGACAGTTCTAGGCGAGACCCAGTACTTC
J: TRBJ2-5
size: NA
V: TRBV2
D: NA

CDR3: CASSLTGQGTDTQYF
DNA: TGCGCCAGCAGCTTGACAGGACAGGGCACAGATACGCAGTATTTT
J: TRBJ2-3
size: NA
V: TRBV5-1
D: TRBD1

CDR3: CASRTGAVSTDTQYF
DNA: TGCGCCAGCAGGACTGGGGCCGTTAGCACAGATACGCAGTATTTT
J: TRBJ2-3
size: once
V: TRBV5-1
D: NA

CDR3: CASKTGVDSGANVLTF
DNA: TGCGCCAGCAAGACAGGGGTCGACTCTGGGGCCAACGTCCTGACTTTC
J: TRBJ2-6
size: NA
V: TRBV5-1
D: TRBD1

CDR3: CASGPIANSNQPQHF
DNA: TGTGCTAGTGGTCCGATCGCTAATAGCAATCAGCCCCAGCATTTT
J: TRBJ1-5
size: NA
V: TRBV12-5
D: NA

CDR3: CASNSNEKLFF
DNA: TGTGCCAGCAATTCTAACGAAAAACTGTTTTTT
J: TRBJ1-4
size: NA
V: TRBV25-1
D: NA

CDR3: CASSLASAGPYGYTF
DNA: TGTGCCAGCAGCTTGGCCTCGGCAGGCCCCTATGGCTACACCTTC
J: TRBJ1-2
size: once
V: TRBV5-4
D: NA

CDR3: CASNSGKVDTQYF
DNA: TGTGCCAGTAATTCGGGGAAGGTGGATACGCAGTATTTT
J: TRBJ2-3
size: NA
V: TRBV19
D: NA

CDR3: CASSPPSLSYEQYF
DNA: TGTGCCAGCTCACCACCGTCACTTTCCTACGAGCAGTACTTC
J: TRBJ2-7
size: NA
V: TRBV18
D: NA

CDR3: CASSLIRDQNTEAFF
DNA: TGTGCCAGCAGCTTAATCCGGGATCAGAACACTGAAGCTTTCTTT
J: TRBJ1-1
size: many
V: TRBV7-9
D: NA

CDR3: CASSVGTGGSGANVLTF
DNA: TGTGCCAGCAGCGTCGGGACAGGGGGCTCCGGGGCCAACGTCCTGACTTTC
J: TRBJ2-6
size: NA
V: TRBV9
D: TRBD1

CDR3: CASSSLGGGSGQPQHF
DNA: TGTGCCAGCAGTTCCCTCGGGGGGGGAAGCGGTCAGCCCCAGCATTTT
J: TRBJ1-5
size: NA
V: TRBV6-5
D: NA

CDR3: CARSLAGGAGRTSAYNEQFF
DNA: TGTGCCAGAAGCTTGGCTGGGGGCGCTGGAAGGACCTCTGCCTACAATGAGCAGTTCTTC
J: TRBJ2-1
size: few
V: TRBV5-3
D: NA

CDR3: CASSIFGQSNTEAFF
DNA: TGTGCCAGTAGTATATTCGGACAGTCAAACACTGAAGCTTTCTTT
J: TRBJ1-1
size: NA
V: TRBV19
D: NA

CDR3: CASSQDRAGGWGYTF
DNA: TGCGCCAGCAGCCAAGATAGGGCAGGGGGCTGGGGCTACACCTTC
J: TRBJ1-2
size: NA
V: TRBV4-3
D: TRBD1

CDR3: CASSLEAASGGENEQFF
DNA: TGTGCCAGCAGCTTAGAGGCCGCTAGCGGGGGGGAAAATGAGCAGTTCTTC
J: TRBJ2-1
size: NA
V: TRBV7-2
D: TRBD2

CDR3: CASSPDASSYNEQFF
DNA: TGTGCCAGCTCACCAGATGCGAGCTCCTACAATGAGCAGTTCTTC
J: TRBJ2-1
size: NA
V: TRBV18
D: NA

CDR3: CAIRVGQGDTIYF
DNA: TGTGCCATCAGAGTAGGACAGGGGGACACCATATATTTT
J: TRBJ1-3
size: NA
V: TRBV10-3
D: TRBD1

CDR3: CASTPGGGSGGLSSYEQYF
DNA: TGTGCCAGTACCCCCGGGGGGGGTAGCGGGGGCCTCAGCTCCTACGAGCAGTACTTC
J: TRBJ2-7
size: NA
V: TRBV19
D: TRBD2

CDR3: CASRQGNNSPLHF
DNA: TGTGCCAGCAGACAGGGGAATAATTCACCCCTCCACTTT
J: TRBJ1-6
size: NA
V: TRBV28
D: TRBD1

CDR3: CASTVPPRDRGIYGYTF
DNA: TGTGCCAGCACCGTCCCTCCCCGGGACAGGGGAATCTATGGCTACACCTTC
J: TRBJ1-2
size: NA
V: TRBV2
D: TRBD1

CDR3: CASSGQGATDGYTF
DNA: TGCGCCAGCAGCGGCCAGGGGGCCACAGATGGCTACACCTTC
J: TRBJ1-2
size: once
V: TRBV5-1
D: TRBD1

CDR3: CASSEWTGIQETQYF
DNA: TGTGCCAGCAGTGAATGGACAGGAATCCAAGAGACCCAGTACTTC
J: TRBJ2-5
size: NA
V: TRBV6-1
D: TRBD1

CDR3: CASSDRGRSYEQYF
DNA: TGTGCCAGCAGTGACAGGGGTAGATCCTACGAGCAGTACTTC
J: TRBJ2-7
size: once
V: TRBV28
D: TRBD1

CDR3: CASSYGTLNYGYTF
DNA: TGTGCCAGCAGCTACGGGACACTAAACTATGGCTACACCTTC
J: TRBJ1-2
size: NA
V: TRBV5-4
D: NA

CDR3: CASSFGTVSYEQYF
DNA: TGCGCCAGCAGTTTCGGGACAGTCTCCTACGAGCAGTACTTC
J: TRBJ2-7
size: few
V: TRBV10-1
D: TRBD1

CDR3: CASRGGNYGYTF
DNA: TGTGCCAGCAGGGGGGGAAACTATGGCTACACCTTC
J: TRBJ1-2
size: NA
V: TRBV2
D: NA

CDR3: CAWSKLQGVSYGYTF
DNA: TGTGCCTGGAGCAAACTCCAGGGGGTGAGCTATGGCTACACCTTC
J: TRBJ1-2
size: NA
V: TRBV30
D: TRBD1

CDR3: CASSPRWAGAYNEQFF
DNA: TGTGCCAGCAGCCCCCGGTGGGCAGGGGCGTACAATGAGCAGTTCTTC
J: TRBJ2-1
size: NA
V: TRBV7-8
D: NA

CDR3: CASSVTSRNEQFF
DNA: TGTGCCAGCAGCGTCACTAGCAGGAATGAGCAGTTCTTC
J: TRBJ2-1
size: NA
V: TRBV9
D: NA

CDR3: CASSPRTENTEAFF
DNA: TGTGCCAGCTCACCACGTACAGAGAACACTGAAGCTTTCTTT
J: TRBJ1-1
size: NA
V: TRBV18
D: NA

CDR3: CASSTHGGANRETQYF
DNA: TGTGCCAGCAGCACACACGGGGGGGCCAATCGGGAGACCCAGTACTTC
J: TRBJ2-5
size: NA
V: TRBV21-1
D: NA

CDR3: CASSLAGGRNNYGYTF
DNA: TGTGCCAGCAGCCTAGCGGGCGGCCGGAACAACTATGGCTACACCTTC
J: TRBJ1-2
size: NA
V: TRBV5-4
D: NA

CDR3: CASSPTQGEQFF
DNA: TGTGCCAGCAGCCCGACCCAGGGTGAGCAGTTCTTC
J: TRBJ2-1
size: NA
V: TRBV5-6
D: NA

CDR3: CASSYVRGTDTQYF
DNA: TGTGCCAGCAGTTACGTGAGGGGCACAGATACGCAGTATTTT
J: TRBJ2-3
size: NA
V: TRBV6-5
D: NA

CDR3: CSAWTGHGYTF
DNA: TGCAGTGCGTGGACAGGCCATGGCTACACCTTC
J: TRBJ1-2
size: NA
V: TRBV20-1
D: TRBD1

CDR3: CASSSGQGDEKLFF
DNA: TGTGCCAGCAGCTCGGGACAGGGGGATGAAAAACTGTTTTTT
J: TRBJ1-4
size: NA
V: TRBV3-1/TRBV3-2
D: TRBD1

CDR3: CASSPRGFDTEAFF
DNA: TGTGCCAGCAGCCCTAGGGGGTTTGACACTGAAGCTTTCTTT
J: TRBJ1-1
size: once
V: TRBV7-2
D: NA

CDR3: CASSLDREYEQYF
DNA: TGTGCCAGCAGCTTGGACAGGGAATACGAGCAGTACTTC
J: TRBJ2-7
size: NA
V: TRBV12-3/TRBV12-4
D: TRBD1

CDR3: CASSLRLAGIETQYF
DNA: TGTGCCAGCAGCCTTCGACTAGCGGGGATCGAGACCCAGTACTTC
J: TRBJ2-5
size: NA
V: TRBV11-2
D: TRBD2

CDR3: CASSMGQGKTGELFF
DNA: TGTGCCAGCAGCATGGGACAGGGAAAGACCGGGGAGCTGTTTTTT
J: TRBJ2-2
size: NA
V: TRBV5-8
D: TRBD1

CDR3: CASRADRHEQYF
DNA: TGTGCCAGCAGGGCAGACAGGCACGAGCAGTACTTC
J: TRBJ2-7
size: NA
V: TRBV2
D: NA

CDR3: CASKRDRGYSGYTF
DNA: TGTGCCAGTAAGAGGGACAGGGGATATAGTGGCTACACCTTC
J: TRBJ1-2
size: NA
V: TRBV19
D: TRBD1

CDR3: CASSYSYRTGDPEQYF
DNA: TGTGCCAGCAGTTACTCCTACCGGACAGGGGATCCCGAGCAGTACTTC
J: TRBJ2-7
size: once
V: TRBV6-2/TRBV6-3
D: TRBD1

CDR3: CASRFLGTGDYGYTF
DNA: TGTGCCAGTAGATTCCTCGGGACAGGGGACTATGGCTACACCTTC
J: TRBJ1-2
size: NA
V: TRBV19
D: TRBD1

CDR3: CASSQEFTSGEQYF
DNA: TGTGCCAGCAGCCAAGAATTCACTTCGGGTGAGCAGTACTTC
J: TRBJ2-7
size: NA
V: TRBV4-2
D: NA

CDR3: CASSPDRPLSSYEQYF
DNA: TGTGCCAGTAGTCCGGACAGGCCACTTAGCTCCTACGAGCAGTACTTC
J: TRBJ2-7
size: once
V: TRBV19
D: TRBD1

CDR3: CASSPRQGTEAFF
DNA: TGTGCCAGCAGCCCCCGCCAGGGCACTGAAGCTTTCTTT
J: TRBJ1-1
size: NA
V: TRBV5-4
D: NA

CDR3: CARYELGAIGYEQYF
DNA: TGTGCCCGCTATGAATTAGGGGCAATTGGATACGAGCAGTACTTC
J: TRBJ2-7
size: NA
V: TRBV6-5
D: NA

CDR3: CASSPDSRGFNGYTF
DNA: TGTGCCAGCTCACCAGATTCCAGAGGGTTCAATGGCTACACCTTC
J: TRBJ1-2
size: NA
V: TRBV18
D: NA

CDR3: CSVEEGLASPTDTQYF
DNA: TGCAGCGTTGAAGAAGGACTAGCAAGCCCCACAGATACGCAGTATTTT
J: TRBJ2-3
size: NA
V: TRBV29-1
D: TRBD2

CDR3: CASSLGGGGANEQFF
DNA: TGTGCCAGCAGCTTAGGTGGGGGGGGAGCAAATGAGCAGTTCTTC
J: TRBJ2-1
size: many
V: TRBV11-3
D: TRBD2